The next 14 T cell receptor beta chains were all read from a single sample in a study of shared clonotypes between healthy human individuals. Libraries were prepared by immunoSEQ multiplex PCR; TCRdb keeps only in-frame clonotypes and omits some of them. The sample gives 2 million to 2.5 million clones, 85% to 95% of which show up once; 0.3% to 0.4% is in the top ten. Sequencing was done on a sample of naive CD4+ T cells from PBMCs. The sample's subset: CD45RA+ positively selected. The receptor set was obtained from a man aged 18 to 30 in good health. Some clones in this sample may be carry-over from other donors' samples.

The chain links TRBV10-1 to TRBJ2-3; D unresolved. V lost 3 bases and J lost 2, with 6 bases in between. This CDR3 is 13 amino acids long. Germline-derived CDR1 and CDR2 are WNHNN and SYGVQD (reference sequence). In DNA, the CDR3 is TGCGCCAGCAGTGATTCACACACAGATACGCAGTATTTT. Translated, it gives CASSDSHTDTQYF.

This clone appeared a few times. CDR3 DNA sequence: TGTGCCTGGAGGTCTAACAGGGGCGTAGCTAATGAAAAACTGTTTTTT. Translated, it gives CAWRSNRGVANEKLFF. This chain connects TRBV30 to TRBJ1-4, with TRBD1 matching over 7 bases. There are 16 residues in the CDR3. V shed 3 bases, J shed 3 bases, and the junction held 10 bases outside the gene matches. The germline gives CDR1 GTSNPN, CDR2 SVGIG (reference sequence).

The CDR3 sequence: CASSLLSAETQYF. The DNA for the CDR3 is TGTGCCAGCAGTTTATTATCGGCAGAGACCCAGTACTTC. The J gene is TRBJ2-5, the V gene TRBV28; D unresolved. CDR1 is MDHEN, CDR2 SYDVKM, per germline. V lost 1 base to trimming and J lost 4 bases, with 7 bases between them. This CDR3 contains 13 residues.

This chain uses TRBV9 with TRBJ2-7; D is uncertain. Germline values: CDR1 SGDLS, CDR2 YYNGEE. The CDR3 spans 16 residues. The V end was cut by 4 bases, the J end by 4 bases, with 21 bases between. The CDR3 region is CASSSRATVRIYEQYF. The CDR3 bases are TGTGCCAGCAGCTCCCGAGCGACGGTGAGGATATACGAGCAGTACTTC.

This clone has just a few counts. This chain joins TRBV6-6 and TRBJ1-1, with D possibly TRBD1 on 6 matching bases. The CDR3 sequence is 14 residues long. Trimming cost V 0 bases and J 6 bases, with 11 bases left between them. CDR1 and CDR2 from the germline V gene are MNHNY and SVGAGI (reference sequence). CDR3 in amino acids: CASSYSAGEPEAFF. Written as DNA, the CDR3 is TGTGCCAGCAGTTACTCGGCAGGGGAACCTGAAGCTTTCTTT.

The gene calls are TRBV19 and TRBJ2-7; 9 bases are shared with TRBD2. After removal of 5 bases from V and 3 bases from J, the junction contained 11 bases not matched to a gene. The V gene's germline CDR1 is LNHDA and CDR2 SQIVND (reference sequence). The length of the CDR3 is 16 residues. CDR3 DNA sequence: TGTGCCAGTAGTGTCTTCTTCGGGACTAGCAGCTACGAGCAGTACTTC. It yields the protein CASSVFFGTSSYEQYF.

This clone was seen a single time. The chain uses TRBV6-7 and TRBJ1-5; D uncertain. TRBV6-7 is assigned to the ORF class and has an uncertain function. Trimming pared 6 bases from V and 2 bases from J, leaving 17 bases between. The CDR3 has 16 amino acids. The CDR3, as DNA: TGTGCCAGCAGACTCGTGGACTTTGGCGGCAATCAGCCCCAGCATTTT. It is translated as CASRLVDFGGNQPQHF.

As regards this clone: This same CDR3 is encoded by further DNA sequences in the sample. This chain uses TRBV5-1 with TRBJ2-7, with D tentatively TRBD2 (6 bases). Trimming pared 0 bases from V and 1 base from J, leaving 11 bases between. There are 15 residues in the CDR3. Germline CDR1 and CDR2: SGHRS and YFSETQ. As DNA, the CDR3 is TGCGCCAGCAGCTTGGGCGGGACGGTATCCTACGAGCAGTACTTC. Protein: CASSLGGTVSYEQYF.

In DNA form, the CDR3 reads TGTGCCAGCAGCGGGAGGGGGATGGGCAGCAATCAGCCCCAGCATTTT. Translation gives CASSGRGMGSNQPQHF. The chain is built from TRBV2 and TRBJ1-5; D might be TRBD1 (6 bases). Trimming cost V 6 bases and J 1 base, with 16 bases left between them. Germline V gene sequence: CDR1 SNHLY, CDR2 FYNNEI. The CDR3 sequence is 16 residues long.

Here the CDR3 reads CASRKTGTGGRTNTIYF. CDR3 DNA: TGTGCCAGCAGAAAGACCGGGACAGGGGGCCGAACGAACACCATATATTTT. The chain uses TRBV5-4 and TRBJ1-3; TRBD1 matches 12 bases. Germline-derived CDR1 and CDR2 are SGHNT and YYREEE (reference sequence). Trimming cost V 5 bases and J 7 bases; bases outside gene matches: 13. The CDR3 is made up of 17 amino acids.

This rearrangement joins TRBV19 to TRBJ2-2, with TRBD2 matching over 7 bases. The CDR3 is 14 residues long. The junction had 3 bases not matched to a gene; V was cut back by 6 bases and J by 2 bases. The germline gives CDR1 LNHDA, CDR2 SQIVND (reference sequence). The CDR3 DNA is TGTGCCAGTAGGGGACTAATAAACACCGGGGAGCTGTTTTTT. It encodes CASRGLINTGELFF.

The chain joins TRBV11-2 to TRBJ2-1, with TRBD2 identical over 11 bases. Germline V lookup: CDR1 SGHAT, CDR2 FQNNGV. The J segment lost 8 bases and the V segment lost 5 bases, leaving 8 bases of the junction unmatched. This CDR3 contains 15 residues. CDR3 protein: CASSTDGSGRDEQFF. CDR3 DNA: TGTGCCAGCAGCACGGACGGTAGCGGGAGGGATGAGCAGTTCTTC.

Only one count was recorded for this clone. The chain has TRBV2 and TRBJ2-7; D possibly uses TRBD1 or TRBD2 (5 bases each). Trimming removed 6 bases at V and 6 bases at J, with 15 bases between. The germline CDR1 and CDR2 sequences are SNHLY and FYNNEI. The CDR3 spans 13 residues. The CDR3 sequence: CASRGTGVGEQYF. The CDR3 nucleotides are TGTGCCAGCAGGGGGACCGGTGTGGGCGAGCAGTACTTC.

The chain combines TRBV30 with TRBJ1-2, with a tentative D call TRBD1 (5 bases). Trimming left V 1 base short and J 0 bases short, with 12 bases between. The CDR3 consists of 15 residues. Germline values: CDR1 GTSNPN, CDR2 SVGIG (reference sequence). CDR3 coding DNA: TGTGCCTGGAGTGAGGGACTCAACCCTAACTATGGCTACACCTTC. Protein: CAWSEGLNPNYGYTF.